Listed here are 25 T cell receptor beta chains from one sample, sequenced in a study of blood T cell repertoires in COVID-19. This table comes from immunoSEQ multiplex PCR, and its TCRdb copy is limited to in-frame clones, with some not included. The data hold 50,000 to 80,000 clones, with 78% observed a single time. The source material was peripheral blood. The source is a man in his sixties with COVID-19, enrolled during active disease.

The rearrangement uses TRBV4-1 and TRBJ2-2, with D unresolved. CDR3 length equals 15 residues. CDR1 is MGHRA and CDR2 is YSYEKL in the germline V gene. The V end was cut by 0 bases, the J end by 1 base, with 6 bases between. CDR3 residues: CASSQDPRNTGELFF. The CDR3 coding sequence is TGCGCCAGCAGCCAAGATCCTAGGAACACCGGGGAGCTGTTTTTT.

The chain couples TRBV30 to TRBJ2-5, with D possibly being TRBD2 (5 bases). Trimming left V 2 bases short and J 10 bases short, with 14 bases between. This CDR3 spans 12 amino acids. Germline CDR1 reads GTSNPN; CDR2 reads SVGIG (reference sequence). CDR3 nucleotides: TGTGCCTGGAGTCTGTCCGCGAGCGGCCAGTACTTC. It yields the protein CAWSLSASGQYF. The variable domain in full, completed from reference TRBV30 and TRBJ2-5, reads SQTIHQWPATLVQPVGSPLSLECTVEGTSNPNLYWYRQAAGRGLQLLFYSVGIGQISSEVPQNLSASRPQDRQFILSSKKLLLSDSGFYLCAWSLSASGQYFGPGTRLLVL.

The CDR3 reads CASSLGGVDADTQYF. The CDR3 bases are TGCGCCAGCAGCTTAGGAGGGGTTGACGCAGATACGCAGTATTTT. The V gene is TRBV5-1, the J gene TRBJ2-3, with D tentatively TRBD2 (6 bases). The V end lost 2 bases, the J end lost 4 bases, and 14 bases lay between the germline ends. CDR1 is SGHRS and CDR2 is YFSETQ in the germline V gene. This CDR3 region has 15 residues. Filled out from reference TRBV5-1 and TRBJ2-3, the complete variable domain reads KAGVTQTPRYLIKTRGQQVTLSCSPISGHRSVSWYQQTPGQGLQFLFEYFSETQRNKGNFPGRFSGRQFSNSRSEMNVSTLELGDSALYLCASSLGGVDADTQYFGPGTRLTVL.

The rearrangement links TRBV5-1 to TRBJ2-1, with 8 bases that match TRBD1. The CDR3 is made up of 15 amino acids. The J segment lost 8 bases and the V segment lost 1 base, leaving 8 bases of the junction unmatched. Germline CDR1 reads SGHRS; CDR2 reads YFSETQ. CDR3 DNA sequence: TGCGCCAGCAGCTTGTCTCAGGGGGCGCTTTATGAGCAGTTCTTC. This translates into CASSLSQGALYEQFF.

The V and J genes are TRBV5-6 and TRBJ1-2; possible D gene TRBD1, 5 bases. The CDR3 sequence is 13 residues long. The V gene's germline CDR1 is SGHDT and CDR2 YYEEEE. The germline V and J ends were trimmed by 5 bases and 6 bases, with 14 bases remaining between them. Written as DNA, the CDR3 is TGTGCCAGCAGTATCGACAGTTTCAATGGCTACACCTTC. Encoded protein: CASSIDSFNGYTF. The variable domain in full, completed from reference TRBV5-6 and TRBJ1-2, reads DAGVTQSPTHLIKTRGQQVTLRCSPKSGHDTVSWYQQALGQGPQFIFQYYEEEERQRGNFPDRFSGHQFPNYSSELNVNALLLGDSALYLCASSIDSFNGYTFGSGTRLTVV.

This clone came up a few times. A much larger clone lies a single base off, so this may be a read error. Other DNA variants within this sample encode the same CDR3. The chain employs TRBV5-6 and TRBJ2-3; D is uncertain. V lost 4 bases and J lost 0, with 3 bases in between. Germline V gene sequence: CDR1 SGHDT, CDR2 YYEEEE. This CDR3 has 12 amino acids. The CDR3 is CASSESTDTQYF. The DNA for the CDR3 is TGTGCCAGCAGCGAGAGCACAGATACGCAGTATTTT.

The V and J genes are TRBV11-2 and TRBJ2-5; the D gene is possibly TRBD2 (6 bases). CDR3 size: 11 residues. Germline loops: CDR1 SGHAT, CDR2 FQNNGV. V lost 5 bases to trimming and J lost 5 bases, with 6 bases between them. The CDR3 sequence is CASSRGETQYF. CDR3 DNA sequence: TGTGCCAGCAGCCGGGGGGAGACCCAGTACTTC.

The chain employs TRBV4-2 and TRBJ2-5; 11 bases agree with TRBD1. V trimming: 3 bases; J trimming: 3 bases; junction bases outside the gene matches: 3. CDR1 is LGHNA, CDR2 YNFKEQ, per germline. The CDR3 covers 15 residues. The CDR3 nucleotides read TGTGCCAGCAGCCACTCGGGACAGGGGGAAGAGACCCAGTACTTC. This translates into CASSHSGQGEETQYF.

The chain links TRBV9 to TRBJ2-3; TRBD2 is a possible D gene (5 bases). The CDR3 extends over 14 amino acids. CDR1 is SGDLS, CDR2 YYNGEE, per germline. Trimming stripped 2 bases from V and 5 bases from J, with 12 bases between. The CDR3 loop reads CASSVLTSLDTQYF. CDR3 nucleotide sequence: TGTGCCAGCAGCGTCCTTACTAGTTTAGATACGCAGTATTTT.

This rearrangement joins TRBV9 to TRBJ2-5, with D perhaps matching TRBD1 (6 bases). Germline values: CDR1 SGDLS, CDR2 YYNGEE. This CDR3 region has 14 residues. V gave up 4 bases and J gave up 3 bases, with 13 bases separating them. Written as DNA, the CDR3 is TGTGCCAGCAGCCCACAGGGCACGAAAGAGACCCAGTACTTC. Residues: CASSPQGTKETQYF.

The V call is TRBV6-5, the J call TRBJ1-4; D gene unclear. The CDR3 runs 13 residues. Trimming shortened V by 6 bases and J by 7 bases, and 12 bases separated the two germline ends. Germline CDR1 is MNHEY and CDR2 is SVGAGI. The CDR3 spells CASREVGSEKLFF. CDR3 bases: TGTGCCAGCAGGGAGGTTGGGAGTGAAAAACTGTTTTTT.

The chain carries TRBV19 and TRBJ2-7; 10 bases match TRBD1. V was clipped by 6 bases and J by 9 bases; unmatched bases: 5. Germline V gene lookup returns CDR1 LNHDA and CDR2 SQIVND (reference sequence). CDR3 length: 12 amino acids. The CDR3 sequence is CASRGDRGGQYF. CDR3 DNA sequence: TGTGCCAGTAGGGGGGACAGGGGAGGGCAGTACTTC.

The V and J genes are TRBV4-2 and TRBJ2-7; 9 nucleotides agree with TRBD2. This CDR3 spans 16 amino acids. Trimming removed 0 bases from V and 4 bases from J; junction bases left unmatched: 7. CDR1 and CDR2 (germline): LGHNA, YNFKEQ. The chain's CDR3 is CASSQETAGGRYEQYF. Written as DNA, the CDR3 is TGTGCCAGCAGCCAAGAAACGGCGGGAGGGCGATACGAGCAGTACTTC.

The chain couples TRBV3-1 (or the pseudogene TRBV3-2) to TRBJ2-7; 8 positions agree with TRBD2. CDR1 and CDR2 from the germline V gene are LGHDT and YNNKEL (reference sequence). Trimming took 8 bases from V and 4 from J; bases not matched to a gene: 10. The CDR3 runs to 14 residues. The CDR3 coding sequence is TGTGCCAGCTCGGGAAAGGCGGGAGGTTACGAGCAGTACTTC. Its protein product is CASSGKAGGYEQYF.

The chain recombines TRBV6-5 with TRBJ2-3; 9 bases are a match to TRBD1. J gave up 4 bases and V 4 bases, and 9 bases lay outside the gene matches. The CDR3 sequence is 16 residues long. From germline, CDR1 is MNHEY and CDR2 SVGAGI. CDR3 in DNA: TGTGCCAGCAGTTGGACCGGGACAGGGACATCAGATACGCAGTATTTT. This sequence encodes CASSWTGTGTSDTQYF.

The V gene is TRBV5-1, the J gene TRBJ2-5; 10 bases agree with TRBD2. CDR3 size: 16 residues. Germline CDR1 SGHRS, CDR2 YFSETQ. V gave up 3 bases and J gave up 4 bases; unmatched junction bases: 9. The CDR3 coding sequence is TGCGCCAGCAGCTCGCTGAGCGGGGGGGCCGGAGAGACCCAGTACTTC. Translated: CASSSLSGGAGETQYF.

V is TRBV9 and J is TRBJ1-2; possible D gene TRBD1, 5 bases. Germline V gives CDR1 SGDLS, CDR2 YYNGEE. The CDR3 spans 14 residues. The V gene lost 7 bases and the J gene lost 3 bases, with 16 bases spanning the gap. In DNA form, the CDR3 reads TGTGCCAGCGGAGGCGGGGGGGGATACTATGGCTACACCTTC. It specifies CASGGGGGYYGYTF.

The chain carries TRBV10-3 and TRBJ2-5; the match to TRBD2 covers 9 bases. The CDR3 extends over 15 amino acids. The germline CDR1 and CDR2 sequences are ENHRY and SYGVKD. V lost 3 bases and J lost 5; bases outside the gene matches: 7. The CDR3 is CAISEAAGGWETQYF. In DNA form, the CDR3 reads TGTGCCATCAGTGAAGCCGCGGGAGGGTGGGAGACCCAGTACTTC.

This clone was detected only a few times. The chain links TRBV6-1 to TRBJ1-5; D gene ambiguous. Germline V gene sequence: CDR1 MNHNS, CDR2 SASEGT. V gave up 3 bases and J gave up 7 bases, with 13 bases separating them. CDR3 length equals 14 residues. The CDR3 DNA follows: TGTGCCAGCAGTGAGAACGGGGTAGGGCAGCCCCAGCATTTT. It translates to CASSENGVGQPQHF.

The rearrangement links TRBV6-5 to TRBJ2-6, with 7 bases lining up with TRBD1. CDR1 is MNHEY and CDR2 is SVGAGI in the germline V gene. This CDR3 is built from 15 residues. The ends lost 5 bases at V and 1 base at J; junction bases unmatched: 2. CDR3 DNA sequence: TGTGCCAGCAGTCAACAGGGGTCTGGGGCCAACGTCCTGACTTTC. Amino acids: CASSQQGSGANVLTF.

This chain uses TRBV5-6 with TRBJ2-7; 9 positions agree with TRBD1. This CDR3 region has 15 residues. V trimming: 5 bases; J trimming: 3 bases; junction bases outside the gene matches: 9. Germline V CDR1 and CDR2: SGHDT, YYEEEE. The CDR3 protein is CASSRAGQGYYEQYF. In DNA, the CDR3 is TGTGCCAGCAGTAGAGCGGGACAGGGTTACTACGAGCAGTACTTC.

V and J are TRBV5-4 and TRBJ1-2, with D hard to call. The V gene's germline CDR1 is SGHNT and CDR2 YYREEE (reference sequence). V shed 0 bases and J shed 0 bases, with 12 bases lying between them. CDR3 length equals 16 residues. CDR3 loop: CASSLGGGPSNYGYTF. CDR3 sequence (DNA): TGTGCCAGCAGCTTGGGAGGAGGGCCTTCTAACTATGGCTACACCTTC.

The CDR3 loop is CASSETHSNQPQHF. The CDR3 DNA reads as TGCGCCAGCAGTGAAACACATAGCAATCAGCCCCAGCATTTT. This sequence joins TRBV10-2 and TRBJ1-5; D gene ambiguous. V lost 3 bases to trimming and J lost 0 bases, with 6 bases between them. CDR1 WSHSY and CDR2 SAAADI come from the germline V gene. The CDR3 runs 14 residues.

The rearrangement joins TRBV7-2 to TRBJ1-5, with a possible D match to TRBD1 (5 bases). In germline, CDR1 is SGHTA, CDR2 FQGNSA. Trimming left V 3 bases short and J 11 bases short, with 11 bases between. The CDR3 extends over 12 amino acids. The chain's CDR3 is CASSFGGAAQHF. Here the CDR3 DNA reads TGTGCCAGCAGCTTTGGTGGGGCAGCCCAGCATTTT.

This clone came up a few times. This chain connects TRBV5-1 to TRBJ1-2; 7 bases line up with TRBD1. V lost 0 bases to trimming and J lost 4 bases; unmatched junction nucleotides: 9. Per the germline V gene, CDR1 is SGHRS and CDR2 is YFSETQ. CDR3 length: 16 amino acids. The CDR3, as DNA: TGCGCCAGCAGCTTGGAGCTCCAGGGGGAGATCTATGGCTACACCTTC. This codes for CASSLELQGEIYGYTF. The whole variable domain, remainder taken from reference TRBV5-1 and TRBJ1-2, is KAGVTQTPRYLIKTRGQQVTLSCSPISGHRSVSWYQQTPGQGLQFLFEYFSETQRNKGNFPGRFSGRQFSNSRSEMNVSTLELGDSALYLCASSLELQGEIYGYTFGSGTRLTVV.